This T cell receptor beta chain emerged from a study of T cells after yellow fever vaccination. Study details: Preparing low-cell-number fractions relied on SMART-Seq v4 Ultra Low Input.

For TCR, cDNA came from 5'RACE template switching, which added a universal primer site and UMIs. TCRdb re-called the 5' RACE reads through MiXCR, storing one row per CDR3 protein. The table has about 630,000 distinct CDR3 sequences, more than 9% seen once. Whole-study results and caveats: Post-booster reappearance was seen for most primary-vaccination clones (96% CD4, 85% to 90% CD8). Just a small share of clonotypes turned up in the CD4 compartment as well as the CD8 compartment.

Turning to this clonotype: Its specificity is unknown.

CDR1 KGHDR and CDR2 SFDVKD come from the germline V gene. The CDR3 extends over 12 amino acids. Trimming cost V 6 bases and J 8 bases, with 10 bases left between them. The receptor comes from a man in his thirties or forties who received the YFV17D yellow fever vaccine. Specimen: PBMCs, collected on the day of the yellow fever booster vaccination. The chain combines TRBV24-1 with TRBJ1-5, with D tentatively TRBD1 (5 bases). DNA for the CDR3: TGTGCCACCAGTCGCTTAGGGGAGCCCCAGCATTTT. It is translated as CATSRLGEPQHF.